This T cell receptor beta chain was sequenced during a study of blood T cells in healthy people across ages. Study-wide findings and caveats: PBMCs went unsorted, and a conclusive naive versus antigen-experienced comparison was therefore prevented. Fewer expanded clones and more diversity marked long-lived versus aged donors.

This clonotype was seen at least ten times. Its antigen remains unidentified. Primed by a sample-barcoded 5' primer and a J-beta primer mix, a second PCR proceeded for 7 to 11 cycles. TCRdb re-analysed the 5' RACE reads in MiXCR, keeping a single row per CDR3 protein. The data contain 650,000 or so distinct CDR3 sequences, 52% of them singletons. In germline, CDR1 is LGHDT, CDR2 YNNKEL (reference sequence). There are 14 residues in the CDR3. Trimming stripped 1 base from V and 2 bases from J, with 7 bases between. V gene TRBV3-1 combines with J gene TRBJ2-3; D gene uncertain. This clonotype was obtained from a woman aged 80 or over in good health. The source material was blood. Written as DNA, the CDR3 is TGTGCCAGCAGCCAAGGGCCCTCCACAGATACGCAGTATTTT. It translates to CASSQGPSTDTQYF.